This TCR beta chain was retrieved from a study of T cell repertoires in cytomegalovirus infection. Study-wide background: Carrying CMV and the relevant HLA type showed in public TCR beta signatures.

V trimming: 7 bases; J trimming: 0 bases; junction bases outside the gene matches: 9. The CDR3 is made up of 16 amino acids. CDR1 LNHDA and CDR2 SQIVND come from the germline V gene (reference sequence). This clonotype was picked up a small number of times. What it binds is unknown. Overall study results and limits: Summed frequency of shared TCR beta families picked out CMV carriers who also had the relevant HLA.

TCRdb processed the reads anew with MiXCR; each CDR3 protein has one entry. This sample has about 920,000 distinct CDR3 sequences, with 30% to 40% found just once. This receptor was obtained from a human donor in good health (CMV status not recorded). Some clones in this sample may be carry-over from other donors' samples. The chain couples TRBV19 to TRBJ2-1, with 7 bases matching TRBD2. Sequencing used cultured CD8+ T cells from PBMCs, obtained from culture after CMV antigen stimulation. CDR3 sequence reads: CASTPLGTTSYNEQFF. CDR3 nucleotides: TGTGCCAGTACCCCCCTCGGGACTACCTCCTACAATGAGCAGTTCTTC.